Listed below are T cell receptor beta chains from one sample, sequenced in a study of PD-1 blockade in classical Hodgkin lymphoma. Some clones are missing from TCRdb's copy, which holds only in-frame ones; the method was immunoSEQ multiplex PCR. In the table there are tens of thousands of clones, more than 80% of which are singletons. This specimen consisted of peripheral blood mononuclear cells (PBMCs), obtained before the fourth cycle of nivolumab. These receptors were obtained from a human donor with classical Hodgkin lymphoma. Both conserved end residues are trimmed from each CDR3. The order of the fields is J gene, V gene, CDR3 protein.

TRBJ2-3 TRBV29-1 SVGGASGTSDTQY
TRBJ2-5 TRBV5-6 ASSLPTGQETQY
TRBJ2-5 TRBV18 ASSPPDRGTQETQY
TRBJ2-7 TRBV4-1 ASSQDWTGAYEQY
TRBJ1-1 TRBV11-1 ASSLAWNRNTEAF
TRBJ2-7 TRBV2 ASSEGAFPPLYEQY
TRBJ2-2 TRBV9 ASSVASRWTGGNTGELF
TRBJ2-7 TRBV7-2 ASSLAGLAGVY
TRBJ2-7 TRBV6-5 ASSPTGEAHEQY
TRBJ1-2 TRBV2 ASRETGTQGFGNYGYT
TRBJ2-3 TRBV4-3 ASSQDWGTSGNSDTQY
TRBJ1-6 TRBV6-6 ASSSGAGDNSPLH
TRBJ2-5 TRBV14 ASSQRRYPGETQY
TRBJ2-7 TRBV4-2 ASSQAHSGRSYEQY
TRBJ2-1 TRBV5-1 ASSLYPSGRGDNEQF
TRBJ2-1 TRBV25-1 ASSDRTPSSYNEQF
TRBJ1-2 TRBV19 ASKSWAAGKAYGYT
TRBJ2-1 TRBV7-9 ASSLARGRGLF